These T cell receptor beta chains were read from a single sample in a study of OX40 agonist ivuxolimab in advanced cancers. This table comes from immunoSEQ multiplex PCR, and its TCRdb copy is limited to in-frame clones, with some not included. The data show about 34,000 clones, roughly 80% seen once. Here the sequenced sample was CD4+ or CD8+ T cells sorted from blood, taken in a trial of the OX40 agonist ivuxolimab. The receptors were sampled from an adult with an advanced solid tumor such as melanoma, head and neck, liver or kidney cancer. The CDR3 runs from the conserved cysteine through the conserved F or W. The order of the fields is D gene, J gene, V gene, clone size, CDR3 DNA, CDR3 protein. A D gene is named only where the DNA matches it firmly. Clone sizes are given selectively: once, few, many, or a class where the clone is expanded.

>.|TRBJ1-2|TRBV7-6|.
TGTGCCAGCAGCTCCCGAGGAGGCTATGGCTACACCTTC
CASSSRGGYGYTF
>.|TRBJ2-5|TRBV5-4|.
TGTGCCAGCAGCTTGGGACAGGAGGAGACCCAGTACTTC
CASSLGQEETQYF
>.|TRBJ1-2|TRBV7-2|few
TGTGCCAGCAGCATGACAGGTGGTGGCTACACCTTC
CASSMTGGGYTF
>TRBD2|TRBJ2-7|TRBV27|.
TGTGCCAGCAGTTTCGCCGGGACTAGCGGGGGAGTCTCCTACGAGCAGTACTTC
CASSFAGTSGGVSYEQYF
>TRBD1|TRBJ1-1|TRBV7-8|.
TGTGCCAGCAGCTTAAGGACAGGGGTGACTGAAGCTTTCTTT
CASSLRTGVTEAFF
>TRBD1|TRBJ2-2|TRBV6-1|.
TGTGCCAGCAGTGAGGGACAGGGACCCACCGGGGAGCTGTTTTTT
CASSEGQGPTGELFF
>.|TRBJ1-2|TRBV6-5|few
TGTGCCAGCAGTCCCCTAGGTCTGGGCTATGGCTACACCTTC
CASSPLGLGYGYTF
>.|TRBJ2-5|TRBV7-2|.
TGTGCCAGCAGCTTTCCGAGGGGACCGGAGACCCAGTACTTC
CASSFPRGPETQYF
>.|TRBJ1-2|TRBV5-4|.
TGTGCCAGCAGTCCCGACAGCTATGGCTACACCTTC
CASSPDSYGYTF
>.|TRBJ2-2|TRBV14|.
TGTGCCAGCAGCCAATCCAACTCGTACACCGGGGAGCTGTTTTTT
CASSQSNSYTGELFF